This TCR beta chain derives from a study of brain T cells in children with intractable seizures (dated by TCRdb to the early 2020s). In the study overall: Resected brain tissue from about 48 pediatric epilepsy surgery cases was initially screened for immune gene transcripts with a NanoString immunology panel. Among the roughly 12 selected surgery cases, pre-surgery blood was additionally sequenced for eight, leaving four cases with brain tissue only. On the study overall, not on this receptor specifically: Viral specificity was inferred solely from CDR3 sequence similarity, and the HCMV serostatus of the patients was not known. Because sequencing depth differed between pre- and post-surgery blood, the absence of clones from the pre-surgery sample may reflect undersampling.

TCR beta chain sequences were generated from genomic DNA using the immunoSEQ assay. Regarding the original processing steps: CDR3 sequences that did not begin with the conserved framework cysteine at position 104 were removed manually. To get clonality, the normalized Shannon's Diversity Index was subtracted from one, giving values from 0 (maximal diversity) to 1 (oligoclonal). Differences in the frequency of the same CDR3 between samples, such as brain versus blood, were assessed with chi-squared comparison-of-proportions tests. Public clonotypes were identified through searches of immuneACCESS, and similarity to known antiviral clonotypes was evaluated with the VDJdb browser. TCRdb took this table from immuneACCESS and kept in-frame rearrangements with V and J called. Such tables lack part of the clones; where checked against another copy, unresolved V genes explain under half of the gap, and the rest is unexplained. V and J calls and clone size are those listed in that table; D and trimming were worked out from the DNA. Within this sample are a few hundred thousand clones, with 93% of them counted one time only. The ten biggest clones cover 4.5% to 7% of the sample.

Taken from cysteine to phenylalanine, the CDR3 has 15 residues. Kept here is only the CDR3 DNA, which spans 45 bases and is read in frame from base 1. From the germline V gene, CDR1 is SNHLY and CDR2 is FYNNEI. Germline trimming: 5 bases from V, 1 base from J; junction bases outside gene matches: 5. The time point label corresponds to: blood from clinic visit 5 months post-surgery; TSC patient then seizure free. Surgery cases with the highest brain T cell transcript signatures were selected for TCR beta chain sequencing of brain tissue and, where available, blood. Before surgery, patients had received at least one anti-epileptic drug. TCR-sequenced patients were children with drug-resistant epilepsy due to tuberous sclerosis complex, focal cortical dysplasia, Rasmussen encephalitis or hemimegalencephaly. Bulk genomic DNA was extracted from unsorted brain tissue and whole blood with the Monarch genomic DNA purification kit.

Details on this clone: Its binding antigen is unknown. No much larger clone is present one base from it, and per-base qualities are unavailable.

This receptor was taken from a boy younger than two with tuberous sclerosis and intractable seizures. The rearrangement joined TRBV2 to TRBJ2-1, and TRBD2 matches 7 of the central bases. The material was peripheral blood, obtained roughly 5 months after surgery. The DNA sequence follows: TGTGCCAGCAGTTGGGGGAGGGAATCCTACAATGAGCAGTTCTTC. It translates as CASSWGRESYNEQFF.